This T cell receptor beta chain was captured in a study of CD8 T cells in Susac syndrome. An input of about 0.5 to 1 ug of RNA was subjected to reverse transcription using random hexamers. TCRdb independently ran MiXCR on the immunoSEQ multiplex PCR reads; one entry per CDR3 protein. The sample yields hundreds of thousands of distinct CDR3 sequences, roughly 95% seen once. This sequence originates from a human donor with Susac syndrome. Sequencing was carried out using CD4+ T cells from PBMCs.

For the CDR3, the DNA is TGTGCCACCAGCAGAGATTGGGCGGGAGGCGAGCAGTACTTC. It translates to CATSRDWAGGEQYF. The V and J genes are TRBV15 and TRBJ2-7; TRBD2 matches 8 bases. V shed 0 bases and J 6 bases; nucleotides not matched to a gene: 4. Germline V lookup: CDR1 LNHNV, CDR2 YYDKDF (reference sequence). The CDR3 runs to 14 residues.